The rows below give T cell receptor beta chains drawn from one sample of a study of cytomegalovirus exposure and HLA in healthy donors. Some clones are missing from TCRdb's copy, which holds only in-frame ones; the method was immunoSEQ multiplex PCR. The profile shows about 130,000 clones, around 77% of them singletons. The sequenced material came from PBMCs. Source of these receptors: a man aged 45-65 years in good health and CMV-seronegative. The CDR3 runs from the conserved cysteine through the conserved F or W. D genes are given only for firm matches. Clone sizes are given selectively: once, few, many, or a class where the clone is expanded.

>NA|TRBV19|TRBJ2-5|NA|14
CASSDTGKEETQYF
TGTGCCAGTAGTGATACAGGTAAAGAAGAGACCCAGTACTTC
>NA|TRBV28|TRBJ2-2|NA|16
CASSSPGGRNTGELFF
TGTGCCAGCAGTTCCCCCGGGGGGCGAAACACCGGGGAGCTGTTTTTT
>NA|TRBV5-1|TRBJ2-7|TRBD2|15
CAGRLAGGQSYEQYF
TGCGCCGGCAGACTAGCGGGAGGGCAAAGCTACGAGCAGTACTTC
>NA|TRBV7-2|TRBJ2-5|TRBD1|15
CASSLGDRVGETQYF
TGTGCCAGCAGCTTAGGGGACAGGGTAGGAGAGACCCAGTACTTC
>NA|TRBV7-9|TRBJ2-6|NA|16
CASSSVGVPGANVLTF
TGTGCCAGCAGCAGCGTAGGGGTTCCCGGGGCCAACGTCCTGACTTTC
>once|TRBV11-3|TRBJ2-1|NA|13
CASSETSWNEQFF
TGTGCCAGCAGCGAAACTAGTTGGAATGAGCAGTTCTTC
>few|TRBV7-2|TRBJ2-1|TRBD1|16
CASKTGGIVGDNEQFF
TGTGCCAGCAAGACAGGGGGGATCGTGGGTGACAATGAGCAGTTCTTC
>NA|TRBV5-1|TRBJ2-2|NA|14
CASSLRAGAGELFF
TGCGCCAGCAGCTTGAGGGCAGGGGCCGGGGAGCTGTTTTTT
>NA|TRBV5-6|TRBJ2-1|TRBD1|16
CASSLGEGALYNEQFF
TGTGCCAGCAGCTTGGGTGAGGGGGCGCTCTACAATGAGCAGTTCTTC
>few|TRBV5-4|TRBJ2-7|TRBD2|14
CASSLKKREYEQYF
TGTGCCAGCAGCTTGAAGAAGCGGGAGTACGAGCAGTACTTC
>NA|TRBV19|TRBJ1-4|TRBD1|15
CASNKPGQGVEKLFF
TGTGCCAGTAATAAACCGGGACAGGGCGTTGAAAAACTGTTTTTT
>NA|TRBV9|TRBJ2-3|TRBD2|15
CASSPPTTSGSRKYF
TGTGCCAGCAGCCCACCCACAACTAGCGGGAGTAGGAAGTATTTT
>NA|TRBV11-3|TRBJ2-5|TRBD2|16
CASTEGSGRRGETQYF
TGTGCCAGCACTGAGGGTAGCGGGAGGAGAGGGGAGACCCAGTACTTC
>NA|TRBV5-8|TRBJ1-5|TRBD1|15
CASSLPGQGNQPQHF
TGTGCCAGCAGCTTACCTGGACAGGGGAATCAGCCCCAGCATTTT
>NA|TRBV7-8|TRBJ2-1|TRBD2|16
CASSRVGTSGYNEQFF
TGTGCCAGCAGTCGAGTAGGGACTAGCGGGTACAATGAGCAGTTCTTC
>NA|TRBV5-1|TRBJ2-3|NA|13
CASSGPSTDTQYF
TGCGCCAGCAGTGGGCCGAGCACAGATACGCAGTATTTT
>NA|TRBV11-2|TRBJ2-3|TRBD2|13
CASSLDRGRWSPF
TGTGCCAGCAGCTTAGATCGCGGGAGGTGGTCCCCCTTT
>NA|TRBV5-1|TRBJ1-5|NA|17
CASSLAAGPYSNQPQHF
TGCGCCAGCAGCTTGGCCGCGGGACCCTATAGCAATCAGCCCCAGCATTTT
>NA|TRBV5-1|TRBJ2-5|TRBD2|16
CASSLYSLAGGETQYF
TGCGCCAGCAGCTTGTATTCCCTAGCGGGAGGAGAGACCCAGTACTTC
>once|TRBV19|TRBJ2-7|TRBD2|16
CASSPRGLAGNHEQYF
TGTGCCAGTAGTCCTCGGGGACTAGCGGGTAATCACGAGCAGTACTTC
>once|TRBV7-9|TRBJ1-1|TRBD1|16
CASSLGGQGKGTEAFF
TGTGCCAGCAGCTTAGGGGGACAGGGGAAGGGCACTGAAGCCTTCTTT
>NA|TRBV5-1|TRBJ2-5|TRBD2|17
CASSLASGRSYGSTQYF
TGCGCCAGCAGCTTGGCTAGCGGGAGGAGCTACGGTTCGACCCAGTACTTC
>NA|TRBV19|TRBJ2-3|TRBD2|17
CASSIPGGPIIPDTQYF
TGTGCCAGTAGTATCCCGGGAGGGCCTATCATCCCAGATACGCAGTATTTT
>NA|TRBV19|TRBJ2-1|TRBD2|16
CASSATSGRDYNEQFF
TGTGCCAGTAGTGCGACTAGCGGGAGGGATTACAATGAGCAGTTCTTC
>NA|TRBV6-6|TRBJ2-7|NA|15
CASSPQTVFRDEQYF
TGTGCCAGCAGCCCTCAGACTGTCTTTCGGGACGAGCAGTACTTC
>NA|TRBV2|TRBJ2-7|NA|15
CASSAQGSGYYEQYF
TGTGCCAGCAGTGCCCAGGGCAGTGGGTACTACGAGCAGTACTTC
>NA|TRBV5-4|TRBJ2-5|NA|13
CASSLGGQETQYF
TGTGCCAGCAGCTTGGGCGGACAAGAGACCCAGTACTTC
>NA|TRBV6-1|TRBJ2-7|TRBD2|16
CASSGLAGGGSYEQYF
TGTGCCAGCAGTGGACTAGCGGGAGGAGGTAGTTACGAGCAGTACTTC
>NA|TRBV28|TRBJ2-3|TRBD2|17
CASSLGTSGGPTDTQYF
TGTGCCAGCAGTTTAGGCACTAGCGGAGGGCCCACAGATACGCAGTATTTT
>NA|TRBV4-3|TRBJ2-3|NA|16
CASSQGASVSTDTQYF
TGCGCCAGCAGCCAAGGGGCTAGCGTAAGCACAGATACGCAGTATTTT
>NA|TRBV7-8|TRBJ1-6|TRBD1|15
CASSKGTGLDSPLHF
TGTGCCAGCAGCAAGGGGACAGGACTTGATTCACCCCTCCACTTT
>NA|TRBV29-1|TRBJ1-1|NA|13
CSVERDMNTEAFF
TGCAGCGTTGAAAGGGACATGAACACTGAAGCTTTCTTT